Listed below are T cell receptor beta chains from one sample, sequenced in a study of blood T cell repertoires in COVID-19. Libraries were prepared by immunoSEQ multiplex PCR; TCRdb keeps only in-frame clonotypes and omits some of them. The sample gives 75,000 or so clones, around 83% of which show up once; roughly 3.5% is in the top ten. The sequencing sample was made of peripheral blood. These receptor sequences come from a man aged 45-60 years with acute or convalescent COVID-19. CDR3s include the opening cysteine and the closing phenylalanine or tryptophan. Each record gives: D gene, clone size, V gene, J gene, CDR3 DNA, CDR3 protein. A D gene is named only where the DNA matches it firmly. Clone size is given for some rows only: seen once, a few or many times, or a class if the clone is expanded.

D gene: -
clone size: -
V gene: TRBV4-3
J gene: TRBJ1-6
CDR3 DNA: TGCGCCAGCAGCCATTCCGGGACGGGGGATTCACCCCTCCACTTT
CDR3 protein: CASSHSGTGDSPLHF

D gene: TRBD1
clone size: -
V gene: TRBV7-9
J gene: TRBJ2-7
CDR3 DNA: TGTGCCAGCAGTATCCGGGACAGGGCCTCGTACGAGCAGTACTTC
CDR3 protein: CASSIRDRASYEQYF

D gene: TRBD1
clone size: -
V gene: TRBV28
J gene: TRBJ1-1
CDR3 DNA: TGTGCCAGCAGTCCTAGCGGACAGGGTCGCTACGGCCCTGAAGCTTTCTTT
CDR3 protein: CASSPSGQGRYGPEAFF

D gene: TRBD2
clone size: -
V gene: TRBV7-2
J gene: TRBJ2-1
CDR3 DNA: TGTGCCAGCAGCGTAAGCGGGATAGGGTCCTACAATGAGCAGTTCTTC
CDR3 protein: CASSVSGIGSYNEQFF

D gene: -
clone size: -
V gene: TRBV6-7
J gene: TRBJ1-5
CDR3 DNA: TGTGCCAGCAACCTAGGGGGGGCTGGTCAGCCCCAGCATTTT
CDR3 protein: CASNLGGAGQPQHF

D gene: -
clone size: -
V gene: TRBV9
J gene: TRBJ2-7
CDR3 DNA: TGTGCCAGCAGCGTAGAGGCATCAGGGACCTACGAGCAGTACTTC
CDR3 protein: CASSVEASGTYEQYF

D gene: -
clone size: -
V gene: TRBV6-5
J gene: TRBJ1-2
CDR3 DNA: TGTGCCAGCAGTTACAGCGGAAGGGATGGCTACACCTTC
CDR3 protein: CASSYSGRDGYTF

D gene: TRBD2
clone size: few
V gene: TRBV7-9
J gene: TRBJ2-1
CDR3 DNA: TGTGCCAGCAGCTTGTCCCTAGCGGGAGTTGGTGAGCAGTTCTTC
CDR3 protein: CASSLSLAGVGEQFF

D gene: TRBD1
clone size: -
V gene: TRBV7-9
J gene: TRBJ1-3
CDR3 DNA: TGTGCCAGCAGCTTCCAGGGGGGCCCGACCTCTGGAAACACCATATATTTT
CDR3 protein: CASSFQGGPTSGNTIYF

D gene: -
clone size: -
V gene: TRBV2
J gene: TRBJ1-4
CDR3 DNA: TGTGCAAAGCAGTCGGGCAGGGGATCTGAAAAACTGTTTTTT
CDR3 protein: CAKQSGRGSEKLFF

D gene: TRBD2
clone size: few
V gene: TRBV10-3
J gene: TRBJ2-1
CDR3 DNA: TGTGCCATCAGTGGTAGGGGAAATGCGGGAGCCGGGTTCAATGAGCAGTTCTTC
CDR3 protein: CAISGRGNAGAGFNEQFF

D gene: TRBD2
clone size: -
V gene: TRBV7-9
J gene: TRBJ2-1
CDR3 DNA: TGTGCCAGCAGTCACACTAGCGGAGGGAATAATGAGCAGTTCTTC
CDR3 protein: CASSHTSGGNNEQFF

D gene: TRBD1
clone size: -
V gene: TRBV13
J gene: TRBJ2-3
CDR3 DNA: TGTGCCAGCAGCGACTCGGGACAGGGGGCTTATACGCAGTATTTT
CDR3 protein: CASSDSGQGAYTQYF

D gene: TRBD1
clone size: -
V gene: TRBV9
J gene: TRBJ1-4
CDR3 DNA: TGTGCCAGCAGCGTACGCGGACAGGGAACTAATGTTGAACTGTTTTTT
CDR3 protein: CASSVRGQGTNVELFF

D gene: -
clone size: -
V gene: TRBV6-2/TRBV6-3
J gene: TRBJ2-1
CDR3 DNA: TGTGCCAGCAGCGGATGGGGGGACCGAGGACAGTTCTTC
CDR3 protein: CASSGWGDRGQFF

D gene: -
clone size: -
V gene: TRBV7-9
J gene: TRBJ2-7
CDR3 DNA: TGTGCCAGCAGCTTAGTGGCATCACCCTACGAGCAGTACTTC
CDR3 protein: CASSLVASPYEQYF

D gene: TRBD1
clone size: -
V gene: TRBV9
J gene: TRBJ1-1
CDR3 DNA: TGTGCCAGCAGCGTGGGACAGACGAACACTGAAGCTTTCTTT
CDR3 protein: CASSVGQTNTEAFF

D gene: -
clone size: medium-sized
V gene: TRBV5-4
J gene: TRBJ2-7
CDR3 DNA: TGTGCCAGCAGCTTCAGGGGATCTGTTGAGCAGTACTTC
CDR3 protein: CASSFRGSVEQYF

D gene: -
clone size: -
V gene: TRBV15
J gene: TRBJ1-5
CDR3 DNA: TGTGCCACCAGCAGATCGACTAATCAGCCCCAGCATTTT
CDR3 protein: CATSRSTNQPQHF

D gene: -
clone size: -
V gene: TRBV6-5
J gene: TRBJ1-6
CDR3 DNA: TGTGCCAGCATACTGGCCGGGGATAATTCACCCCTCCACTTT
CDR3 protein: CASILAGDNSPLHF

D gene: TRBD2
clone size: -
V gene: TRBV6-6
J gene: TRBJ2-1
CDR3 DNA: TGTGCCAGCAGTCCTCGGACTAGCGGGGGTGAAGTTTTTAACTACAATGAGCAGTTCTTC
CDR3 protein: CASSPRTSGGEVFNYNEQFF

D gene: TRBD2
clone size: -
V gene: TRBV27
J gene: TRBJ2-1
CDR3 DNA: TGTGCCAGCAGTGGACTAGCGGCTAACTACAATGAGCAGTTCTTC
CDR3 protein: CASSGLAANYNEQFF

D gene: TRBD2
clone size: -
V gene: TRBV24-1
J gene: TRBJ2-1
CDR3 DNA: TGTGCCACCAGTGACACGCGGGGGACTAGCGGGAGGTCGGGCAATGAGCAGTTCTTC
CDR3 protein: CATSDTRGTSGRSGNEQFF

D gene: TRBD1
clone size: -
V gene: TRBV29-1
J gene: TRBJ1-4
CDR3 DNA: TGCAGCGCCCGGGAGGGGACAGGGGGTGGTGAAAAACTGTTTTTT
CDR3 protein: CSAREGTGGGEKLFF

D gene: -
clone size: -
V gene: TRBV20-1
J gene: TRBJ2-2
CDR3 DNA: TGCAGTGCTAGTAGGACTCTGAACACCGGGGAGCTGTTTTTT
CDR3 protein: CSASRTLNTGELFF

D gene: -
clone size: -
V gene: TRBV14
J gene: TRBJ2-1
CDR3 DNA: TGTGCCAGCAGTCTATACAATGAGCAGTTCTTC
CDR3 protein: CASSLYNEQFF

D gene: TRBD2
clone size: -
V gene: TRBV6-5
J gene: TRBJ2-3
CDR3 DNA: TGTGCCAGCGGGTGGATAGCGGGGGGGTCAGATACGCAGTATTTT
CDR3 protein: CASGWIAGGSDTQYF

D gene: -
clone size: few
V gene: TRBV7-2
J gene: TRBJ1-1
CDR3 DNA: TGTGCCAGCAGCTTAGTGGGGCTGAGCACTGAAGCTTTCTTT
CDR3 protein: CASSLVGLSTEAFF

D gene: -
clone size: -
V gene: TRBV10-1
J gene: TRBJ2-1
CDR3 DNA: TGCGCCAGCAGGGTAAACCGACTCGACAATGAGCAGTTCTTC
CDR3 protein: CASRVNRLDNEQFF

D gene: TRBD1
clone size: -
V gene: TRBV6-6
J gene: TRBJ2-1
CDR3 DNA: TGTGCCAGCAGTCCAAGGACAGGTACGAATGAGCAGTTCTTC
CDR3 protein: CASSPRTGTNEQFF

D gene: TRBD2
clone size: -
V gene: TRBV5-6
J gene: TRBJ2-7
CDR3 DNA: TGTGCCAGCAGCTTTTCTAGCGGGAGGATGGACTCCTACGAGCAGTACTTC
CDR3 protein: CASSFSSGRMDSYEQYF

D gene: TRBD1
clone size: -
V gene: TRBV5-1
J gene: TRBJ1-2
CDR3 DNA: TGCGCCAGCAGCATCGGACAGGGGCCCTATGGCTACACCTTC
CDR3 protein: CASSIGQGPYGYTF

D gene: TRBD1
clone size: -
V gene: TRBV3-1/TRBV3-2
J gene: TRBJ1-2
CDR3 DNA: TGTGCCAGCAGCCGTTATCAGGGAACAGGGGCCCAAGCTAACTATGGCTACACCTTC
CDR3 protein: CASSRYQGTGAQANYGYTF

D gene: TRBD1
clone size: -
V gene: TRBV9
J gene: TRBJ2-3
CDR3 DNA: TGTGCCAGCAGCGAGGGACAGGGGGCGCCGGATACGCAGTATTTT
CDR3 protein: CASSEGQGAPDTQYF

D gene: -
clone size: -
V gene: TRBV6-5
J gene: TRBJ1-5
CDR3 DNA: TGTGCCGCTAGACAGTTACACAATCAGCCCCAGCATTTT
CDR3 protein: CAARQLHNQPQHF

D gene: -
clone size: -
V gene: TRBV12-3/TRBV12-4
J gene: TRBJ2-5
CDR3 DNA: TGTGCCAGCAGTTTACGGGGGAGAGAGACCCAGTACTTC
CDR3 protein: CASSLRGRETQYF

D gene: TRBD2
clone size: many
V gene: TRBV11-2
J gene: TRBJ2-1
CDR3 DNA: TGTGCCAGCAGCCGGCGGGGGGTTGATGAGCAGTTCTTC
CDR3 protein: CASSRRGVDEQFF

D gene: TRBD1
clone size: -
V gene: TRBV24-1
J gene: TRBJ2-7
CDR3 DNA: TGTGCCACCAGTAACACCGGGACAGGGGTTCACGAGCAGTACTTC
CDR3 protein: CATSNTGTGVHEQYF

D gene: -
clone size: -
V gene: TRBV7-2
J gene: TRBJ2-2
CDR3 DNA: TGTGCCAGCAGCTTATCGTACACCGGGGAGCTGTTTTTT
CDR3 protein: CASSLSYTGELFF

D gene: TRBD1
clone size: -
V gene: TRBV4-3
J gene: TRBJ1-5
CDR3 DNA: TGCGCCAGCAGCCAAGAATGGGGGACAGATCTTAGCAATCAGCCCCAGCATTTT
CDR3 protein: CASSQEWGTDLSNQPQHF

D gene: TRBD2
clone size: -
V gene: TRBV29-1
J gene: TRBJ2-7
CDR3 DNA: TGCAGCGTTGAAGAAGCCGTTAGCGGGAGTTCCTACGAGCAGTACTTC
CDR3 protein: CSVEEAVSGSSYEQYF

D gene: TRBD1
clone size: -
V gene: TRBV6-5
J gene: TRBJ1-2
CDR3 DNA: TGTGCCGCCCGACAGGGGGCGTTTGGCTACACCTTC
CDR3 protein: CAARQGAFGYTF

D gene: -
clone size: -
V gene: TRBV7-9
J gene: TRBJ2-6
CDR3 DNA: TGTGCCAGCAGCTTAGGGGGCGGGATGATCTCTGGGGCCAACGTCCTGACTTTC
CDR3 protein: CASSLGGGMISGANVLTF

D gene: TRBD1
clone size: -
V gene: TRBV5-6
J gene: TRBJ2-1
CDR3 DNA: TGTGCCAGCAGCTTACGACAGGGTAAGAATGAGCAGTTCTTC
CDR3 protein: CASSLRQGKNEQFF

D gene: TRBD1
clone size: -
V gene: TRBV14
J gene: TRBJ1-6
CDR3 DNA: TGTGCCAGCAGCCAAGAGGCCAGGGGGTCACCCCTCCACTTT
CDR3 protein: CASSQEARGSPLHF

D gene: -
clone size: -
V gene: TRBV27
J gene: TRBJ1-1
CDR3 DNA: TGTGCCAGCAGTTTCGATATGCTGGGGGGAACTGAAGCTTTCTTT
CDR3 protein: CASSFDMLGGTEAFF

D gene: -
clone size: -
V gene: TRBV9
J gene: TRBJ2-1
CDR3 DNA: TGTGCCAGCAGCGTAGGCGCTACCTACAATGAGCAGTTCTTC
CDR3 protein: CASSVGATYNEQFF

D gene: -
clone size: -
V gene: TRBV3-1/TRBV3-2
J gene: TRBJ1-4
CDR3 DNA: TGTGCCAGCAGCCAAGGGTCGAGGGAAAAACTGTTTTTT
CDR3 protein: CASSQGSREKLFF

D gene: -
clone size: few
V gene: TRBV5-1
J gene: TRBJ2-3
CDR3 DNA: TGCGCCAGCAGCACTGCGGGATACCCCACAGATACGCAGTATTTT
CDR3 protein: CASSTAGYPTDTQYF

D gene: -
clone size: -
V gene: TRBV6-4
J gene: TRBJ1-5
CDR3 DNA: TGTGCCAGCAGTGAAGCGGGGGGCAATCAGCCCCAGCATTTT
CDR3 protein: CASSEAGGNQPQHF

D gene: TRBD1
clone size: -
V gene: TRBV7-9
J gene: TRBJ1-2
CDR3 DNA: TGTGCCAGCAGCTTAGATCAGGGGGCGGGCTATGGCTACACCTTC
CDR3 protein: CASSLDQGAGYGYTF

D gene: -
clone size: -
V gene: TRBV18
J gene: TRBJ1-5
CDR3 DNA: TGTGCCAGCTCTCCGTGGGGAGGCCATCAGCCCCAGCATTTT
CDR3 protein: CASSPWGGHQPQHF

D gene: -
clone size: -
V gene: TRBV7-9
J gene: TRBJ2-3
CDR3 DNA: TGTGCCAGCAGCTTAGTGAGCTGGGGGCACACAGATACGCAGTATTTT
CDR3 protein: CASSLVSWGHTDTQYF

D gene: -
clone size: -
V gene: TRBV14
J gene: TRBJ1-3
CDR3 DNA: TGTGCCAGCAGCCAAGCACAGTCTTCTGGAAACACCATATATTTT
CDR3 protein: CASSQAQSSGNTIYF

D gene: -
clone size: -
V gene: TRBV11-2
J gene: TRBJ1-5
CDR3 DNA: TGTGCCAGCAGCCCTAACAGGGATCAGCCCCAGCATTTT
CDR3 protein: CASSPNRDQPQHF

D gene: TRBD1
clone size: -
V gene: TRBV3-1/TRBV3-2
J gene: TRBJ1-6
CDR3 DNA: TGTGCCAGCAGCGACAGGGGTTATAATTCACCCCTCCACTTT
CDR3 protein: CASSDRGYNSPLHF

D gene: TRBD1
clone size: -
V gene: TRBV7-8
J gene: TRBJ1-6
CDR3 DNA: TGTGCCAGCAGCTTAGTAGACAGGGAGAATTCACCCCTCCACTTT
CDR3 protein: CASSLVDRENSPLHF

D gene: -
clone size: -
V gene: TRBV14
J gene: TRBJ2-7
CDR3 DNA: TGTGCCAGCAGCCAAGACTCTCCGCCCCAGGAGCAGTACTTC
CDR3 protein: CASSQDSPPQEQYF

D gene: -
clone size: -
V gene: TRBV5-5
J gene: TRBJ1-1
CDR3 DNA: TGTGCCAGCAGCTTTTTTACAGCACAGAACACTGAAGCTTTCTTT
CDR3 protein: CASSFFTAQNTEAFF

D gene: TRBD2
clone size: once
V gene: TRBV4-3
J gene: TRBJ2-5
CDR3 DNA: TGCGCCAGCAGCCAAGACCCCGCGGGAGTAGGGGAGACCCAGTACTTC
CDR3 protein: CASSQDPAGVGETQYF